These T cell receptor beta chains were read from a single sample in a study of radiation and T cells in renal cell carcinoma. TCRdb's table, derived via immunoSEQ multiplex PCR, lists solely in-frame clones and lacks some. The sample comprises 65,000 or so clones, around 80% of which are singletons, and about 6.4% rests with the top ten. The sequencing used blood, collected from a patient whose treatment included radiotherapy and nephrectomy. These receptors originate from a man aged 55 to 70 with renal cell carcinoma. The CDR3 runs from the conserved cysteine through the conserved F or W. D genes are given only for firm matches. Size values are once, few and many counts, or a class for expanded clones, and some rows have none.

v_call	clone_size	d_call	cdr3_length	j_call	cdr3_aa	cdr3_nt
TRBV5-1	-	TRBD1	15	TRBJ1-2	CASSGPTGTNYGYTF	TGCGCCAGCAGCGGGCCGACAGGGACTAACTATGGCTACACCTTC
TRBV6-1	once	-	12	TRBJ2-1	CASRSEGHEQFF	TGTGCCAGCAGAAGTGAGGGGCATGAGCAGTTCTTC
TRBV2	-	TRBD2	15	TRBJ2-5	CASSEGSGRGETQYF	TGTGCCAGCAGTGAGGGCAGCGGGAGGGGGGAGACCCAGTACTTC
TRBV18	-	-	17	TRBJ1-2	CASSPLAAAATLDGYTF	TGTGCCAGCTCACCTCTAGCCGCGGCCGCTACACTGGATGGCTACACCTTC
TRBV6-1	-	-	14	TRBJ2-5	CASSDSGARETQYF	TGTGCCAGCAGTGATTCGGGGGCGCGGGAGACCCAGTACTTC
TRBV5-1	-	-	15	TRBJ1-1	CASSLGVAVNTEAFF	TGCGCCAGCAGTCTTGGGGTAGCGGTGAATACTGAAGCTTTCTTT
TRBV10-3	-	TRBD2	19	TRBJ2-2	CAIRRRATSVSANTGELFF	TGTGCCATCAGGCGTCGAGCGACTAGCGTTTCTGCGAACACCGGGGAGCTGTTTTTT
TRBV18	-	-	14	TRBJ2-5	CASSPDREGVTQYF	TGTGCCAGCTCCCCCGACAGGGAGGGGGTGACCCAGTACTTC
TRBV5-1	-	-	14	TRBJ1-1	CASSLSRLNTEAFF	TGCGCCAGCAGCTTGTCCAGACTGAACACTGAAGCTTTCTTT
TRBV5-1	-	-	14	TRBJ2-7	CASRLQGADYEQYF	TGCGCCAGCAGACTACAGGGTGCTGACTACGAGCAGTACTTC
TRBV7-9	-	-	14	TRBJ1-1	CASSLQAGNTEAFF	TGTGCCAGCAGCTTACAAGCCGGGAACACTGAAGCTTTCTTT
TRBV7-9	few	-	15	TRBJ1-4	CASSLEQKGTARLFF	TGTGCCAGCAGCTTAGAGCAAAAAGGGACGGCCAGACTGTTTTTT
TRBV5-1	-	TRBD2	14	TRBJ2-2	CASSQSGSTGELFF	TGCGCCAGCAGCCAAAGCGGGAGCACCGGGGAGCTGTTTTTT
TRBV10-3	-	TRBD1	15	TRBJ1-2	CAISESTQGAAGYTF	TGTGCCATCAGTGAGTCGACTCAGGGGGCAGCTGGCTACACCTTC
TRBV14	-	TRBD1	17	TRBJ2-5	CASSQTGQGWVQETQYF	TGTGCCAGCAGCCAAACAGGACAGGGCTGGGTCCAAGAGACCCAGTACTTC
TRBV30	-	-	11	TRBJ2-1	CAWNSYNEQFF	TGTGCCTGGAATTCCTACAATGAGCAGTTCTTC
TRBV5-1	-	-	13	TRBJ2-1	CASSLEPYNEQFF	TGCGCCAGCAGCTTGGAGCCCTACAATGAGCAGTTCTTC
TRBV5-1	-	TRBD1	14	TRBJ1-2	CASSLDGTGYGYTF	TGCGCCAGCAGCTTGGACGGGACAGGTTATGGCTACACCTTC
TRBV11-2	-	-	14	TRBJ2-2	CASSLAPGTGELFF	TGTGCCAGCAGCTTAGCCCCGGGGACCGGGGAGCTGTTTTTT
TRBV19	-	TRBD2	17	TRBJ2-1	CASSIGTSGRAGNEQFF	TGTGCCAGTAGTATAGGAACTAGCGGGAGGGCCGGCAATGAGCAGTTCTTC
TRBV7-3	-	-	14	TRBJ2-5	CASSLIGRQETQYF	TGTGCCAGCAGCTTAATCGGCAGGCAAGAGACCCAGTACTTC
TRBV5-1	-	-	15	TRBJ2-5	CASSLAPTSEETQYF	TGCGCCAGCAGCTTGGCCCCTACTTCCGAAGAGACCCAGTACTTC
TRBV6-1	-	-	15	TRBJ1-1	CASSPGGLLGTEAFF	TGTGCCAGCAGTCCCGGAGGACTACTGGGCACTGAAGCTTTCTTT
TRBV21-1	-	-	18	TRBJ2-2	CASSFSSQGIKLAGELFF	TGTGCCAGCAGCTTCAGCTCTCAGGGAATTAAACTTGCCGGGGAGCTGTTTTTT
TRBV6-1	-	TRBD1	13	TRBJ1-2	CASIDRGFYGYTF	TGTGCCAGCATCGACAGGGGTTTCTATGGCTACACCTTC
TRBV5-1	once	TRBD2	17	TRBJ2-5	CASSHSGVSGGGETQYF	TGCGCCAGCAGTCACTCGGGTGTTAGCGGGGGGGGAGAGACCCAGTACTTC